The 13 T cell receptor beta chains below come from one sample, sequenced in a study of beta chain features in type 1 diabetes. All of the isolated RNA was reverse transcribed, so expressed TCRB transcripts were sequenced. Produced via immunoSEQ multiplex PCR; TCRdb's table is partial and in-frame only. The table records under 800,000 clones, 15% to 19% of them present only once. Sample: naive CD4+ T cells from blood. Receptors were obtained from a young man in good health.

The J gene is TRBJ1-2, the V gene TRBV9, with D perhaps matching TRBD1 (5 bases). The CDR3 has 15 amino acids. Trimming left V 4 bases short and J 2 bases short, with 15 bases between. The germline gives CDR1 SGDLS, CDR2 YYNGEE. In nucleotides, the CDR3 is TGTGCCAGCAGCATCGAACGGGGACGGAACTATGGCTACACCTTC. Translating it yields CASSIERGRNYGYTF.

The CDR3 here is CATSSQATSGSDEQFF. The CDR3 DNA follows: TGTGCCACCAGCTCCCAAGCCACTAGCGGGAGCGATGAGCAGTTCTTC. This sequence joins TRBV15 and TRBJ2-1; TRBD2 aligns across 11 bases. Germline V CDR1 and CDR2: LNHNV, YYDKDF (reference sequence). V lost 5 bases to trimming and J lost 8 bases; unmatched junction nucleotides: 11. The CDR3 is 16 amino acids.

This chain connects TRBV18 to TRBJ1-1; 10 bases match TRBD1. The trim removed 2 bases at V and 4 bases at J, leaving 7 bases unmatched. CDR3 length: 16 residues. Germline CDR1 KGHSH, CDR2 LQKENI. The CDR3 spells CASSPARQGAGTEAFF. The CDR3, as DNA: TGTGCCAGCTCACCAGCTAGACAGGGGGCTGGCACTGAAGCTTTCTTT.

The rearrangement joins TRBV5-1 to TRBJ2-2; unclear D gene. CDR3 length: 14 residues. Germline V lookup: CDR1 SGHRS, CDR2 YFSETQ. Trimming took off 0 bases at V and 4 bases at J, with 7 bases between the two ends. The CDR3 DNA reads as TGCGCCAGCAGCTTGGACCACCCCACCGGGGAGCTGTTTTTT. Protein product: CASSLDHPTGELFF.

This chain joins TRBV5-4 and TRBJ2-3, with D possibly matching TRBD2 (6 bases). This CDR3 has 15 amino acids. CDR1 and CDR2 (germline): SGHNT, YYREEE (reference sequence). Trimming took off 4 bases at V and 4 bases at J, with 16 bases between the two ends. CDR3 in amino acids: CASSAQLAQADTQYF. CDR3 nucleotide sequence: TGTGCCAGCAGCGCCCAACTAGCCCAAGCAGATACGCAGTATTTT.

In its sample, this clone was seen a few times. The genes are TRBV10-3 and TRBJ2-1, with 10 bases identical to TRBD2. CDR3 length: 15 residues. The V gene's germline CDR1 is ENHRY and CDR2 SYGVKD. After removal of 4 bases from V and 7 bases from J, the junction contained 7 bases not matched to a gene. The CDR3 reads CAISGSGRAWNEQFF. The CDR3 coding sequence is TGTGCCATCAGTGGAAGCGGGAGGGCCTGGAATGAGCAGTTCTTC.

Notes on this clone: The sample contains more than one DNA sequence encoding this CDR3. The chain uses TRBV28 and TRBJ2-7, with D hard to call. The CDR3 spans 11 residues. V lost 3 bases and J lost 4, with 4 bases in between. Germline V gives CDR1 MDHEN, CDR2 SYDVKM. Written as DNA, the CDR3 is TGTGCCAGCAGTTTCAGGTACGAGCAGTACTTC. It translates to CASSFRYEQYF.

This clone was recorded a few times. One end of the junction is discordant with germline, which a read error may explain. CDR3 sequence reads: CASSLGGWFGSNVLTF. The CDR3, as DNA: TGTGCCAGCAGTTTGGGGGGCTGGTTTGGGTCCAACGTCCTGACTTTC. The chain is built from TRBV27 and TRBJ2-6; D assignment may be TRBD1 or TRBD2 (6 bases each). The CDR3 totals 16 residues. Germline values: CDR1 MNHEY, CDR2 SMNVEV (reference sequence).

This clone was recorded a few times. The same CDR3 can be traced to other DNA sequences in this sample. V gene TRBV10-3 combines with J gene TRBJ2-3, with D unclear. V was trimmed by 7 bases and J by 3 bases, leaving 5 bases between them. In germline, CDR1 is ENHRY, CDR2 SYGVKD. CDR3 size: 11 residues. The CDR3 reads CAIKGTDTQYF. The CDR3 DNA follows: TGTGCCATCAAGGGTACAGATACGCAGTATTTT.

This clone was observed a handful of times. The V call is TRBV9, the J call TRBJ1-4; the D gene is possibly TRBD1 (5 bases). Per germline, CDR1 SGDLS and CDR2 YYNGEE. V was pared by 0 bases and J by 12 bases, with 12 bases between. The CDR3 runs to 13 residues. CDR3 in DNA: TGTGCCAGCAGCGTAGCTCATGAGACAGAACTGTTTTTT. Its protein is CASSVAHETELFF.

This clone was detected a few times. V and J are TRBV7-3 and TRBJ1-2; the match to TRBD1 covers 7 bases. This CDR3 is 16 amino acids long. The germline gives CDR1 SGHTA, CDR2 FQGTGA. V lost 2 bases to trimming and J lost 9 bases; unmatched junction nucleotides: 15. The CDR3 DNA is TGTGCCAGCAGCTTAGAAGGGGGGACAGTAGCTATGCGCTACACCTTC. Amino acid sequence: CASSLEGGTVAMRYTF.

This rearrangement joins TRBV7-3 to TRBJ1-3; D is unclear. The germline V gene encodes CDR1 SGHTA and CDR2 FQGTGA. This CDR3 contains 13 residues. V lost 2 bases and J lost 8, with 10 bases in between. This chain's CDR3 is CASSLATGDTIYF. CDR3 DNA: TGTGCCAGCAGCTTAGCTACCGGGGACACCATATATTTT.

This rearrangement joins TRBV12-5 to TRBJ2-7; D not certain. This CDR3 comprises 16 residues. Germline CDR1 LGHNT, CDR2 FRNRAP. Trimming left V 2 bases short and J 1 base short, with 15 bases between. The chain's CDR3 is CASGLSVGRDSYEQYF. As DNA, the CDR3 is TGTGCTAGTGGTTTGTCTGTAGGTAGGGATTCCTACGAGCAGTACTTC.